Listed below are T cell receptor beta chains from one sample, sequenced in a study of blood T cells in healthy people across ages. TCRdb reanalysed the 5' RACE reads using MiXCR and keeps one entry per CDR3 protein. Of approximately 600,000 distinct CDR3 sequences in the sample, roughly 58% were seen once. The source material was blood. The receptor source for this set is a man between 60 and 75 years old in good health. CDR3s include the opening cysteine and the closing phenylalanine or tryptophan. The order of the fields is V gene, clone size, D gene, J gene, CDR3 protein, CDR3 DNA. A D gene is named only where the DNA matches it firmly. Only part of the rows carry a size: once, few, many, or a class if the clone is expanded.

>TRBV7-2|-|-|TRBJ2-1
CASSSFRRDEQFF
TGTGCCAGCAGCTCCTTCCGCCGCGATGAGCAGTTCTTC
>TRBV20-1|few|TRBD1|TRBJ2-1
CSARTGDAYNEQFF
TGCAGTGCCAGGACAGGGGATGCATACAATGAGCAGTTCTTC
>TRBV7-9|few|-|TRBJ2-3
CASSSNREGTDTQYF
TGTGCCAGCAGCTCGAACAGGGAGGGCACAGATACGCAGTATTTT
>TRBV20-1|-|TRBD1|TRBJ2-3
CSASQGARTDTQYF
TGCAGTGCTTCCCAGGGGGCCCGCACAGATACGCAGTATTTT
>TRBV20-1|few|TRBD1|TRBJ2-7
CSARAPGGYEQYF
TGCAGTGCTAGAGCCCCAGGGGGCTACGAGCAGTACTTC
>TRBV20-1|-|TRBD1|TRBJ1-6
CSATFRGWNSPLHF
TGCAGTGCTACCTTCAGGGGGTGGAATTCACCCCTCCACTTT
>TRBV24-1|-|TRBD2|TRBJ2-1
CATMQAGDNEQFF
TGTGCCACCATGCAAGCGGGAGATAATGAGCAGTTCTTC
>TRBV20-1|few|-|TRBJ2-5
CSATGLRNQETQYF
TGCAGTGCTACCGGACTAAGGAACCAAGAGACCCAGTACTTC
>TRBV4-1|-|-|TRBJ1-2
CASSQDGVGYTF
TGCGCCAGCAGCCAAGATGGGGTTGGCTACACCTTC
>TRBV10-3|few|TRBD2|TRBJ2-6
CAISELLAGSGANVLTF
TGTGCCATCAGTGAGTTACTAGCGGGGTCTGGGGCCAACGTCCTGACTTTC
>TRBV20-1|-|-|TRBJ1-4
CSASVAGRHEKLFF
TGCAGTGCTAGCGTGGCAGGGAGACATGAAAAACTGTTTTTT
>TRBV7-2|-|TRBD1|TRBJ2-1
CASTVGTGINEQFF
TGTGCCAGCACCGTAGGGACAGGAATCAATGAGCAGTTCTTC
>TRBV2|-|-|TRBJ2-1
CASFGESSYNEQFF
TGTGCCTCCTTCGGGGAAAGCTCCTACAATGAGCAGTTCTTC
>TRBV27|-|-|TRBJ1-2
CASSPYWAANYGYTF
TGTGCCAGCAGTCCCTACTGGGCCGCTAACTATGGCTACACCTTC
>TRBV5-1|-|-|TRBJ1-2
CASSSPGLLYGYTF
TGCGCCAGCAGCTCCCCAGGGCTCCTCTATGGCTACACCTTC
>TRBV5-1|-|-|TRBJ1-1
CASSLEGRVLNTEAFF
TGCGCCAGCAGCTTGGAGGGGCGCGTGTTGAACACTGAAGCTTTCTTT
>TRBV6-6|-|-|TRBJ2-3
CASSRQGDTQYF
TGTGCCAGCAGCCGCCAGGGAGATACGCAGTATTTT
>TRBV29-1|few|-|TRBJ2-1
CSVEVRHKSSYNEQFF
TGCAGCGTTGAAGTTCGACATAAGAGCTCCTACAATGAGCAGTTCTTC
>TRBV14|-|TRBD2|TRBJ2-1
CASSQLAGGGEQFF
TGTGCCAGCAGCCAGCTAGCGGGGGGGGGTGAGCAGTTCTTC
>TRBV11-2|-|TRBD1|TRBJ1-6
CASSLGTGSYNSPLHF
TGTGCCAGCAGCTTAGGGACAGGTTCCTATAATTCACCCCTCCACTTT
>TRBV20-1|-|TRBD1|TRBJ1-1
CSARDRQGGWNTEAFF
TGCAGTGCTAGAGATAGACAGGGAGGGTGGAACACTGAAGCTTTCTTT
>TRBV21-1|-|-|TRBJ2-7
CASSKPGRPYEQYF
TGTGCCAGCAGCAAACCAGGGCGCCCCTACGAGCAGTACTTC
>TRBV5-1|few|TRBD1|TRBJ2-5
CASSGQASQETQYF
TGCGCCAGCAGCGGACAGGCTAGCCAAGAGACCCAGTACTTC
>TRBV11-2|few|-|TRBJ2-1
CASSSRPWADEQFF
TGTGCCAGCAGCTCACGTCCGTGGGCTGATGAGCAGTTCTTC
>TRBV12-3/TRBV12-4|-|-|TRBJ2-7
CASTRTGGAGGYEQYF
TGTGCCAGCACCAGGACTGGGGGGGCTGGGGGCTACGAGCAGTACTTC
>TRBV9|-|TRBD1|TRBJ2-6
CASSVGDRGRGANVLTF
TGTGCCAGCAGCGTAGGGGACAGGGGGCGCGGGGCCAACGTCCTGACTTTC
>TRBV4-1|-|TRBD1|TRBJ2-5
CASSQLTGVVETQYF
TGCGCCAGCAGCCAATTAACAGGGGTGGTGGAGACCCAGTACTTC
>TRBV3-1|-|-|TRBJ2-3
CASSHSVPPTDTQYF
TGTGCCAGCAGCCACTCAGTCCCCCCCACAGATACGCAGTATTTT
>TRBV10-1|-|TRBD1|TRBJ2-3
CASSEYRGPTDTQYF
TGCGCCAGCAGTGAATACAGGGGCCCCACAGATACGCAGTATTTT
>TRBV29-1|-|-|TRBJ2-1
CSVDDSETQFF
TGCAGCGTTGATGATTCGGAGACCCAGTTCTTC
>TRBV20-1|-|TRBD2|TRBJ2-1
CSAPQGAGKYNEQFF
TGCAGTGCCCCGCAGGGAGCGGGGAAATACAATGAGCAGTTCTTC
>TRBV29-1|few|-|TRBJ1-2
CSVGLGGGYTF
TGCAGCGTTGGACTAGGAGGTGGCTACACCTTC
>TRBV5-1|-|TRBD2|TRBJ2-5
CASSLMLAGVEETQYF
TGCGCCAGCAGCTTGATGCTAGCGGGGGTGGAAGAGACCCAGTACTTC
>TRBV6-4|-|-|TRBJ2-7
CASSDSHADYEQYF
TGTGCCAGCAGTGACTCACACGCCGACTACGAGCAGTACTTC
>TRBV20-1|-|-|TRBJ2-1
CSARGSSGSHNEQFF
TGCAGTGCTAGAGGAAGTAGCGGATCCCACAATGAGCAGTTCTTC
>TRBV18|few|TRBD2|TRBJ2-1
CASSPGLGSVNEQFF
TGTGCCAGCTCACCAGGACTAGGTTCAGTCAATGAGCAGTTCTTC
>TRBV12-3/TRBV12-4|few|TRBD1|TRBJ1-5
CASSTHRGGPQHF
TGTGCCAGCAGTACACACAGGGGAGGGCCCCAGCATTTT
>TRBV6-6|-|TRBD1|TRBJ1-5
CASSYSGQGAGNQPQHF
TGCGCCAGCAGTTACTCGGGACAGGGAGCGGGCAATCAGCCCCAGCATTTT
>TRBV14|once|-|TRBJ2-1
CASNPTGDEQFF
TGTGCCAGCAACCCGACAGGCGATGAGCAGTTCTTC
>TRBV2|-|TRBD2|TRBJ2-1
CASERGGLYNEQFF
TGTGCCAGCGAACGGGGGGGCCTGTACAATGAGCAGTTCTTC
>TRBV5-1|-|TRBD1|TRBJ2-2
CASSPQAVGTGVSGELFF
TGCGCCAGCAGCCCCCAAGCTGTCGGGACAGGAGTGTCCGGGGAGCTGTTTTTT
>TRBV10-2|few|-|TRBJ2-5
CASSDPGLSYQETQYF
TGCGCCAGCAGCGACCCGGGACTTTCGTACCAAGAGACCCAGTACTTC
>TRBV10-2|-|-|TRBJ2-3
CASSGPPGTDTQYF
TGCGCCAGCAGTGGACCCCCGGGGACAGATACGCAGTATTTT
>TRBV6-2/TRBV6-3|-|TRBD1|TRBJ1-1
CASSNPGTGSEAFF
TGTGCCAGCAGCAACCCCGGGACAGGATCTGAAGCTTTCTTT
>TRBV18|few|TRBD2|TRBJ2-5
CASSPQGLAVQETQYF
TGTGCCAGCTCACCACAAGGACTAGCGGTCCAAGAGACCCAGTACTTC
>TRBV20-1|-|-|TRBJ2-3
CSALTGFFTDTQYF
TGCAGTGCTCTCACAGGGTTCTTCACAGATACGCAGTATTTT
>TRBV5-1|-|-|TRBJ2-5
CASSGDTQETQYF
TGCGCCAGCAGCGGGGACACCCAAGAGACCCAGTACTTC
>TRBV18|-|TRBD1|TRBJ2-7
CASSLSSGTGIHEQYF
TGTGCCAGCTCACTCTCATCCGGGACAGGGATTCACGAGCAGTACTTC
>TRBV15|-|TRBD1|TRBJ2-1
CATSPRGQGFNEQFF
TGTGCCACCTCCCCCCGGGGACAGGGGTTCAATGAGCAGTTCTTC
>TRBV6-6|-|TRBD1|TRBJ1-6
CASSRQGKNSPLHF
TGTGCCAGCAGCAGACAGGGCAAGAATTCACCCCTCCACTTT
>TRBV25-1|-|-|TRBJ1-1
CARSATWGNEAFF
TGTGCCCGCAGTGCTACATGGGGTAATGAAGCTTTCTTT
>TRBV9|-|-|TRBJ2-4
CASSVTSRNIQYF
TGTGCCAGCAGCGTAACCTCCAGAAACATTCAGTACTTC
>TRBV7-2|-|TRBD1|TRBJ1-2
CASSLAGQTNDGYTF
TGTGCCAGCAGCTTAGCGGGACAGACTAACGATGGCTACACCTTC